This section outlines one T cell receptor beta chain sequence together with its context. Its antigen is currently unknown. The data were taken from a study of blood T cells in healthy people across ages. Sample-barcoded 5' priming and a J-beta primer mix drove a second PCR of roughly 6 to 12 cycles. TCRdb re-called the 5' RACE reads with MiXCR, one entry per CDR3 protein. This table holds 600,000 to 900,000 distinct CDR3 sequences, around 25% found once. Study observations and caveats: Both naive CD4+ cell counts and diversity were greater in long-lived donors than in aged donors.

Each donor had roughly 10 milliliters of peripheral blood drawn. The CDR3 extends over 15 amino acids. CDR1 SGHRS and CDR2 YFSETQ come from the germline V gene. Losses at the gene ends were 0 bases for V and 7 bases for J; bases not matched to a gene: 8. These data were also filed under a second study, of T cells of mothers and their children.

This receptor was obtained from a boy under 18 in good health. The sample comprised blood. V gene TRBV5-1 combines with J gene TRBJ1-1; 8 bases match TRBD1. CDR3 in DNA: TGCGCCAGCAGCTTGGAAGGCAGGGGGCATGATGAAGCTTTCTTT. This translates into CASSLEGRGHDEAFF.